Ten or more counts support the clone carrying this T cell receptor beta chain. This entry belongs to a study of HIV-infected patients and healthy controls. Whole blood was used without fractionation, so all unsorted peripheral T cells were included. Alpha and beta constant-region primers primed reverse transcription of about 0.5 ug RNA. Using multiplexing indices, alpha and beta chain libraries were generated apart by chain-specific third strand synthesis. TCRdb re-derived calls from the 5' RACE reads in MiXCR, one entry per CDR3 protein. Seen here are roughly 18,000 distinct CDR3 sequences, about 9.4% observed once, and the top ten hold 5.5% to 7.5%. This receptor was taken from an adult in good health. Sample: blood.

CDR3 DNA: TGTGCCAGCAGTGTGGACAGTTACAATGAGCAGTTCTTC. Encoded protein: CASSVDSYNEQFF. This chain uses TRBV6-2 or TRBV6-3 with TRBJ2-1; perhaps TRBD1 as D (6 bases). This CDR3 is built from 13 residues. The V gene's germline CDR1 is MNHEY and CDR2 SVGEGT. V lost 5 bases to trimming and J lost 4 bases, with 9 bases between them.